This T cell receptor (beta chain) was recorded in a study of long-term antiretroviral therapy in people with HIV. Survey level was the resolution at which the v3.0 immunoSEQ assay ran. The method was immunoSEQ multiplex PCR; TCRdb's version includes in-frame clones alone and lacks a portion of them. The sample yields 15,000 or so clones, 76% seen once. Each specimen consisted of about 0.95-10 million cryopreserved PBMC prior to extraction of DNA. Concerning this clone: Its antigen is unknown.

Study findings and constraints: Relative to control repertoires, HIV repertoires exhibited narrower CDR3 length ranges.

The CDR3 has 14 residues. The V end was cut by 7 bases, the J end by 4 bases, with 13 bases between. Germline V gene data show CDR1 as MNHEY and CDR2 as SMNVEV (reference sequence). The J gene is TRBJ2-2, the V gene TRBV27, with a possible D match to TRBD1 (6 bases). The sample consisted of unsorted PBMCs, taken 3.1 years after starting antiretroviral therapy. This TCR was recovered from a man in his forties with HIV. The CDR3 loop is CASTPGDGTGELFF. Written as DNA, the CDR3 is TGTGCCAGCACCCCAGGGGATGGCACCGGGGAGCTGTTTTTT.